The 2 T cell receptor beta chains in this list originate from one sample, sequenced in a study of blood T cell repertoires in COVID-19. Sequenced by immunoSEQ multiplex PCR; TCRdb stores in-frame clones only, minus some. The sample carries tens of thousands of clones, 82% recorded once. Sample: peripheral blood. The receptors were sampled from a woman aged 55-69 years with acute or convalescent COVID-19.

The chain couples TRBV24-1 to TRBJ1-2, with a tentative D call TRBD1 (5 bases). V lost 5 bases, J lost 7 bases, and 19 bases lay in between. The CDR3 is made up of 15 amino acids. CDR1 is KGHDR and CDR2 is SFDVKD in the germline V gene. Written as DNA, the CDR3 is TGTGCCACCAGTGCAGGGATCGGGAGGCAATCTGGCTACACCTTC. Amino acid sequence: CATSAGIGRQSGYTF.

CDR3 sequence reads: CASSPGQGMRSPLHF. The CDR3 region has the DNA TGTGCCAGCAGTCCAGGACAGGGTATGAGGTCACCCCTCCACTTT. The chain is built from TRBV7-9 and TRBJ1-6; 8 bases fit TRBD1. Germline-derived CDR1 and CDR2 are SEHNR and FQNEAQ (reference sequence). V shed 6 bases and J 10 bases; nucleotides not matched to a gene: 11. This CDR3 region has 15 residues.